Below are 24 T cell receptor beta chains sequenced from a single sample in a study of blood T cells in healthy people across ages. Then a second PCR, running roughly 7 to 11 cycles, was carried out with a sample-barcoded 5' primer and a J-beta primer mix. Via MiXCR, TCRdb re-called the 5' RACE reads, giving one row per CDR3 protein. The sample records 500,000 to 550,000 distinct CDR3 sequences, less than 25% being singletons. This same sample was also part of a study on T cells of mothers and their children.

The source material was blood. The origin of the receptors is a boy aged 5-17 years in good health.

The V and J genes are TRBV20-1 and TRBJ2-1; TRBD2 aligns across 9 bases. The end of the DNA fits TRBJ2-7 better, so the J call may be wrong. The CDR3 runs 14 residues. CDR1 is DFQATT, CDR2 SNEGSKA, per germline (reference sequence). The CDR3 region is CSARFSGRIYEQYF. DNA of the CDR3: TGCAGTGCTAGATTTAGCGGGAGAATTTACGAGCAGTACTTC.

The rearrangement joins TRBV9 to TRBJ1-4; possible D gene TRBD1, 5 bases. This CDR3 has 14 residues. From germline, CDR1 is SGDLS and CDR2 YYNGEE. With 0 bases removed from V and 12 bases from J, the gap between germline ends came to 15 bases. The CDR3 sequence is CASSVGGGPGELFF. CDR3 DNA sequence: TGTGCCAGCAGCGTAGGTGGGGGTCCGGGGGAACTGTTTTTT.

The sample holds a few counts of this clonotype. This chain joins TRBV7-9 and TRBJ2-3; D gene ambiguous. V dropped 2 bases and J dropped 6 bases, with 15 bases sitting between them. Germline CDR1 and CDR2: SEHNR and FQNEAQ (reference sequence). The CDR3 consists of 15 residues. The CDR3 loop reads CASSLYSSRRDTQYF. CDR3 sequence (DNA): TGTGCCAGCAGCTTATATTCCAGTCGTCGCGATACGCAGTATTTT.

This clonotype was detected only a few times. The genes are TRBV20-1 and TRBJ2-1; no firm D call. Trimming left V 0 bases short and J 8 bases short, with 23 bases between. The CDR3 sequence is 17 residues long. Looked up from germline, CDR1 is DFQATT and CDR2 is SNEGSKA (reference sequence). CDR3 sequence reads: CSARDFEITILMDEQFF. DNA for the CDR3: TGCAGTGCTAGAGATTTCGAGATAACAATCCTAATGGATGAGCAGTTCTTC.

This clonotype was seen many times. The chain combines TRBV7-2 with TRBJ2-5; 14 bases are shared with TRBD2. Germline-derived CDR1 and CDR2 are SGHTA and FQGNSA. This CDR3 is 16 amino acids long. V lost 4 bases, J lost 5 bases, and 6 bases stayed unmatched. The DNA for the CDR3 is TGTGCCAGCAGCTCGGGACTAGCGGGGGTGCGGGAGACCCAGTACTTC. Translated: CASSSGLAGVRETQYF. The variable domain in full, completed from reference TRBV7-2 and TRBJ2-5, reads GAGVSQSPSNKVTEKGKDVELRCDPISGHTALYWYRQSLGQGLEFLIYFQGNSAPDKSGLPSDRFSAERTGGSVSTLTIQRTQQEDSAVYLCASSSGLAGVRETQYFGPGTRLLVL.

This chain links TRBV28 with TRBJ1-5; 9 nucleotides match TRBD1. This CDR3 region has 16 residues. J was trimmed by 3 bases and V by 5 bases; bases with no gene match: 8. Per germline, CDR1 MDHEN and CDR2 SYDVKM. The CDR3 coding sequence is TGTGCCAGCAGTCTCCCGGGGGACAGGGCCAATCAGCCCCAGCATTTT. Residues: CASSLPGDRANQPQHF. The entire variable domain, with the rest obtained from reference TRBV28 and TRBJ1-5, is as follows: DVKVTQSSRYLVKRTGEKVFLECVQDMDHENMFWYRQDPGLGLRLIYFSYDVKMKEKGDIPEGYSVSREKKERFSLILESASTNQTSMYLCASSLPGDRANQPQHFGDGTRLSIL.

The chain joins TRBV27 to TRBJ1-2; D unresolved. The CDR3 runs to 15 residues. Between the trimmed V and J ends, which lost 3 bases and 5 bases, there was a span of 16 bases. Germline CDR1 and CDR2: MNHEY and SMNVEV (reference sequence). For the CDR3, the DNA is TGTGCCAGCAGTTTTAAACAGTCGGACCTTTATGGCTACACCTTC. Its translation is CASSFKQSDLYGYTF.

The chain couples TRBV5-4 to TRBJ1-4; D perhaps matches TRBD1 (5 bases). The CDR3 loop spans 15 amino acids. The V end was cut by 4 bases, the J end by 10 bases, with 20 bases between. Germline CDR1 is SGHNT and CDR2 is YYREEE (reference sequence). The CDR3 region is CASSMGGSVLGKLFF. CDR3 nucleotides: TGTGCCAGCAGCATGGGGGGGAGCGTCCTTGGAAAACTGTTTTTT. Variable domain in full (rest from reference TRBV5-4 and TRBJ1-4): ETGVTQSPTHLIKTRGQQVTLRCSSQSGHNTVSWYQQALGQGPQFIFQYYREEENGRGNFPPRFSGLQFPNYSSELNVNALELDDSALYLCASSMGGSVLGKLFFGSGTQLSVL.

The chain couples TRBV29-1 to TRBJ2-7, with TRBD1 matching over 7 bases. Germline V gives CDR1 SQVTM, CDR2 ANQGSEA. The junction had 6 bases not matched to a gene; V was cut back by 7 bases and J by 3 bases. The CDR3 is made up of 12 amino acids. The CDR3 sequence is CSGQGWDYEQYF. CDR3 sequence (DNA): TGCAGCGGACAGGGCTGGGACTACGAGCAGTACTTC.

The gene calls are TRBV28 and TRBJ2-4; D ambiguous. The germline gives CDR1 MDHEN, CDR2 SYDVKM. Trimming removed 7 bases from V and 3 bases from J, with 16 bases in between. The CDR3 sequence is 15 residues long. CDR3 loop: CASTVEGMGKNIQYF. The CDR3 nucleotides read TGTGCCAGCACGGTTGAAGGAATGGGCAAAAACATTCAGTACTTC.

The CDR3 nucleotides are TGTGCCAGCTCACCTCGCCCCATTAATGAAAAACTGTTTTTT. Protein: CASSPRPINEKLFF. The chain is built from TRBV18 and TRBJ1-4; the D is unclear. Germline CDR1 is KGHSH and CDR2 is LQKENI. The CDR3 loop spans 14 amino acids. Trimming stripped 3 bases from V and 4 bases from J, with 9 bases between.

The chain carries TRBV4-3 and TRBJ2-2; D uncertain. CDR1 LGHNA and CDR2 YSLEER come from the germline V gene. Between the trimmed V and J ends, which lost 0 bases and 0 bases, there was a span of 14 bases. The CDR3 extends over 18 amino acids. As DNA, the CDR3 is TGCGCCAGCAGCCAAGAGGCCCCATTCGTATCGAACACCGGGGAGCTGTTTTTT. Protein product: CASSQEAPFVSNTGELFF.

V gene TRBV19 combines with J gene TRBJ2-5, with 9 bases matching TRBD1. The J call may be faulty, since TRBJ2-1 better matches the DNA end. CDR3 length: 13 residues. CDR1 and CDR2 from the germline V gene are LNHDA and SQIVND (reference sequence). The CDR3 bases are TGTGCCAGTAGTAGTAGGACAGGGGTCGAGCAGTTCTTC. Encoded protein: CASSSRTGVEQFF.

The chain couples TRBV7-2 to TRBJ2-3; D possibly corresponds to TRBD2 (6 bases). Germline CDR1 SGHTA, CDR2 FQGNSA. The CDR3 consists of 15 residues. V was trimmed by 5 bases and J by 1 base, leaving 13 bases between them. The CDR3 coding sequence is TGTGCCAGCAGCCCCACCGGGACTGGCACAGATACGCAGTATTTT. Protein product: CASSPTGTGTDTQYF.

The V and J genes are TRBV3-1 and TRBJ2-5, with TRBD1 matching 8 bases. The J call is in doubt because the DNA end fits TRBJ2-7 better. Germline CDR1 is LGHDT and CDR2 is YNNKEL (reference sequence). The CDR3 has 19 amino acids. CDR3 in DNA: TGTGCCAGCAGCCAAAACCACAAAGCCAAGTTCCAGGGGGCTTACGAGCAGTACTTC. This codes for CASSQNHKAKFQGAYEQYF.

The V call is TRBV10-3, the J call TRBJ2-1; maybe TRBD2 (6 bases). The germline V gene encodes CDR1 ENHRY and CDR2 SYGVKD. Trimming removed 3 bases from V and 6 bases from J, with 15 bases in between. This CDR3 has 15 residues. CDR3 amino acids: CAISESGDPINEQFF. The CDR3 DNA is TGTGCCATCAGTGAATCGGGAGACCCGATCAATGAGCAGTTCTTC.

This chain connects TRBV12-3 or TRBV12-4 to TRBJ2-4, with D perhaps matching TRBD1 (6 bases). This CDR3 is built from 15 residues. Trimming removed 2 bases at V and 4 bases at J, with 12 bases between. The chain's CDR3 is CASSLYSQGKNIQYF. The CDR3 DNA follows: TGTGCCAGCAGTTTATATTCCCAGGGGAAAAACATTCAGTACTTC.

The chain employs TRBV28 and TRBJ1-6, with 7 positions matching TRBD1. This CDR3 contains 14 residues. With 10 bases clipped from V and 10 bases from J, the junction kept 13 bases outside the gene matches. The germline V gene has CDR1 MDHEN and CDR2 SYDVKM. In DNA form, the CDR3 reads TGTGCCACCACCGGGACAGTAGTTTACTCACCCCTCCACTTT. Translating it yields CATTGTVVYSPLHF.

This clonotype was observed a few times. The gene calls are TRBV9 and TRBJ2-2, with 14 bases aligning to TRBD2. V trimming: 0 bases; J trimming: 7 bases; junction bases outside the gene matches: 8. Germline CDR1 is SGDLS and CDR2 is YYNGEE. The CDR3 extends over 18 amino acids. The CDR3 nucleotides read TGTGCCAGCAGCGTAGCGACTAGCGGGAGGGTCGGTGGCGGGGAGCTGTTTTTT. Its protein is CASSVATSGRVGGGELFF. Filled out from reference TRBV9 and TRBJ2-2, the complete variable domain reads DSGVTQTPKHLITATGQRVTLRCSPRSGDLSVYWYQQSLDQGLQFLIQYYNGEERAKGNILERFSAQQFPDLHSELNLSSLELGDSALYFCASSVATSGRVGGGELFFGEGSRLTVL.

This clonotype occurred once. This chain links TRBV18 with TRBJ1-4, with D perhaps TRBD1 (5 bases). The V end lost 1 base, the J end lost 8 bases, and 20 bases lay between the germline ends. Germline V gives CDR1 KGHSH, CDR2 LQKENI. The CDR3 contains 17 residues. CDR3 loop: CASSPRRQGQGGEKLFF. DNA for the CDR3: TGTGCCAGCTCACCACGGCGACAAGGACAAGGAGGGGAAAAACTGTTTTTT.

A remark on this clonotype: With a much larger clone just one base away, this may be a read error. The chain has TRBV15 and TRBJ2-3; TRBD2 matches at 10 bases. This CDR3 contains 16 residues. Germline V gene sequence: CDR1 LNHNV, CDR2 YYDKDF (reference sequence). CDR3 DNA sequence: TGTGCCACCAGCAGAGATCGGAGCGGGGGGGCAGATGCGCAGTATTTT. It codes for CATSRDRSGGADAQYF.

Of note for this clonotype: At one of its ends the junction is not consistent with the germline gene, which may arise from a read error. The genes are TRBV7-9 and TRBJ1-2; the D gene is possibly TRBD1 (6 bases). CDR1 is SEHNR and CDR2 is FQNEAQ in the germline V gene (reference sequence). The CDR3 has 12 amino acids. The CDR3 bases are TGTGCCAGCAGCTTAGAGGGACATGGCTGCACCTTC. It yields the protein CASSLEGHGCTF.

V gene TRBV7-2 combines with J gene TRBJ2-7, with D perhaps TRBD1 or TRBD2 (6 bases each). The CDR3 contains 18 residues. Germline CDR1 SGHTA, CDR2 FQGNSA. The V end was cut by 2 bases, the J end by 7 bases, with 27 bases between. The CDR3 DNA is TGTGCCAGCAGCTTATTCCCCGCCCGCTTTGTAGCGGACAGAGAGCAGTACTTC. Its translation is CASSLFPARFVADREQYF. Supplemented by reference TRBV7-2 and TRBJ2-7, the full variable domain reads GAGVSQSPSNKVTEKGKDVELRCDPISGHTALYWYRQSLGQGLEFLIYFQGNSAPDKSGLPSDRFSAERTGGSVSTLTIQRTQQEDSAVYLCASSLFPARFVADREQYFGPGTRLTVT.

The gene calls are TRBV7-2 and TRBJ1-3, with TRBD1 matching over 7 bases. Germline assignment: CDR1 SGHTA and CDR2 FQGNSA. This CDR3 comprises 14 residues. J lost 2 bases, V lost 4 bases, and 2 bases had no gene match. The CDR3 here is CASSYDRAGNTIYF. DNA of the CDR3: TGTGCCAGCAGCTACGACAGGGCTGGAAACACCATATATTTT. The full variable domain, in which reference TRBV7-2 and TRBJ1-3 provide the parts outside the CDR3, is GAGVSQSPSNKVTEKGKDVELRCDPISGHTALYWYRQSLGQGLEFLIYFQGNSAPDKSGLPSDRFSAERTGGSVSTLTIQRTQQEDSAVYLCASSYDRAGNTIYFGEGSWLTVV.